This note documents a single TCR beta chain sequence. This entry comes from a study of blood T cell repertoires in COVID-19. Germline loops: CDR1 MRHNA, CDR2 SNTAGT. This CDR3 has 13 residues. V was shortened by 4 bases and J by 11 bases, with 15 bases between the two germline ends. Per the original methods: Researchers report that nucleated cell counts were estimated from reference gene primer amplification. Here immunoSEQ multiplex PCR was the method, and the copy in TCRdb shows in-frame clones only, minus some. From that table come the V and J calls and clone size; the DNA was used to work out D and trimming. The sample lists 65,000 to 70,000 clones; approximately 80% were seen once.

The sample was peripheral blood. The chain carries TRBV6-4 and TRBJ2-1; D uncertain. The clonotype was recovered from a human donor in a cohort sampled during active COVID-19. The CDR3 nucleotides are TGTGCCAGCAGTGTAGATCAGGCAGCCCAGCAGTTCTTC. Protein product: CASSVDQAAQQFF.